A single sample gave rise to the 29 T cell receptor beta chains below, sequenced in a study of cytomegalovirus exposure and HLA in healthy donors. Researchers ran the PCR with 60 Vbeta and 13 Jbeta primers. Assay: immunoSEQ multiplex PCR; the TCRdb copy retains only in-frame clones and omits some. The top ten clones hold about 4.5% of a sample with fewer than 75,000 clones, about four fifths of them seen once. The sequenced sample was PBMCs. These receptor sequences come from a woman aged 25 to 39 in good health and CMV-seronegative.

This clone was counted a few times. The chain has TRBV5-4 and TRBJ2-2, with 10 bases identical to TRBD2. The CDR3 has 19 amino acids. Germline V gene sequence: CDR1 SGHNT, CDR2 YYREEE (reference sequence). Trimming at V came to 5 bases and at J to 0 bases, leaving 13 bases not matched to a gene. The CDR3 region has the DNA TGTGCCAGCAGTCCCAGACTAGCGGGCCGTCCCCCGAACACCGGGGAGCTGTTTTTT. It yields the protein CASSPRLAGRPPNTGELFF.

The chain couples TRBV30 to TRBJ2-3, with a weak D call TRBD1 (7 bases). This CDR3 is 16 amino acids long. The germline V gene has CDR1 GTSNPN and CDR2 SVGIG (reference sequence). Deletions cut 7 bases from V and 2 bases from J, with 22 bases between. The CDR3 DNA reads TGTGCCTCGGAGGGGGCGGCGGGCCGATACACAGATACGCAGTATTTT. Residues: CASEGAAGRYTDTQYF.

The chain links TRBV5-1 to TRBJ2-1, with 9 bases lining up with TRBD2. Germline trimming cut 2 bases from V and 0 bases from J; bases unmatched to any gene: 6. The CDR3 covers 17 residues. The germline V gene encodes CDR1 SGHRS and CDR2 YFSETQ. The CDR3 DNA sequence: TGCGCCAGCAGCTTATCTAGCGGGGTAAGCTCCTACAATGAGCAGTTCTTC. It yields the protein CASSLSSGVSSYNEQFF.

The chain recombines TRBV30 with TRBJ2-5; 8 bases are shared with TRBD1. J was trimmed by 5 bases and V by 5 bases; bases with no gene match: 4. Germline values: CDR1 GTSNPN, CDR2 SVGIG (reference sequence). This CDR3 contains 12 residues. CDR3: CAWGQGGETQYF. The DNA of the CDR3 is TGTGCCTGGGGACAGGGTGGGGAGACCCAGTACTTC. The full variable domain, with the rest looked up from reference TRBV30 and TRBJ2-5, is SQTIHQWPATLVQPVGSPLSLECTVEGTSNPNLYWYRQAAGRGLQLLFYSVGIGQISSEVPQNLSASRPQDRQFILSSKKLLLSDSGFYLCAWGQGGETQYFGPGTRLLVL.

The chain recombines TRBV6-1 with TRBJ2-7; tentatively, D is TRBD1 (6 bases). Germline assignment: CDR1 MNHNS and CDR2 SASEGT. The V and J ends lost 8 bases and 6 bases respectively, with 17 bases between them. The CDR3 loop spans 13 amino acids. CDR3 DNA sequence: TGTGCCAGCTGCGGACAGAAAATGAGCGAGCAGTACTTC. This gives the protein CASCGQKMSEQYF.

Here the CDR3 DNA reads TGCAGCGTTTTAAATTCCGGGACTCGGGGACCCGGGGAGCTGTTTTTT. It specifies CSVLNSGTRGPGELFF. The chain is built from TRBV29-1 and TRBJ2-2; tentatively, D is TRBD2 (6 bases). Germline values: CDR1 SQVTM, CDR2 ANQGSEA. V lost 5 bases and J lost 6, with 22 bases in between. This CDR3 spans 16 amino acids.

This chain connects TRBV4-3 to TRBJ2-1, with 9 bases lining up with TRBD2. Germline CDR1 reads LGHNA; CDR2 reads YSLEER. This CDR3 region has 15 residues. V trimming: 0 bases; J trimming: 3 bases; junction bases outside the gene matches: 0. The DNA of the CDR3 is TGCGCCAGCAGCCAAGAAGCGGGAGGCTACAATGAGCAGTTCTTC. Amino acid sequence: CASSQEAGGYNEQFF.

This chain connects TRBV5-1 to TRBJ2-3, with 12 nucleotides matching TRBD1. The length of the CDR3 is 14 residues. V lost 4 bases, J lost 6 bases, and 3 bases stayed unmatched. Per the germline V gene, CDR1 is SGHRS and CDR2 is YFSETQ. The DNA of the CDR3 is TGCGCCAGCAGCGGGACAGGGGGCAGGGATACGCAGTATTTT. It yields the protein CASSGTGGRDTQYF.

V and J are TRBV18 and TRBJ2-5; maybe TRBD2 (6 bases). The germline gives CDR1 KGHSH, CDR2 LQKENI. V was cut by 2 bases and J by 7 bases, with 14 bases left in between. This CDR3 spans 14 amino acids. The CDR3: CASSPREAEGTQYF. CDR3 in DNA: TGTGCCAGCTCACCAAGGGAGGCGGAGGGGACCCAGTACTTC.

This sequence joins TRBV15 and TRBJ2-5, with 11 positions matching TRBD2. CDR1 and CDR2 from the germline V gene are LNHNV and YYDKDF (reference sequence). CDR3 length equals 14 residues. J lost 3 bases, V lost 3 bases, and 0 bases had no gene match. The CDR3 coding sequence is TGTGCCACCAGCAGGGGACTAGCGGAAGAGACCCAGTACTTC. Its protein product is CATSRGLAEETQYF.

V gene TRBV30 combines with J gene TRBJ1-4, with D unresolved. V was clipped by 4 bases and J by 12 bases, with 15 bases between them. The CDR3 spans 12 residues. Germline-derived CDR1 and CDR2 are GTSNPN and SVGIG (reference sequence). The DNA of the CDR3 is TGTGCCTGGAATCACTATCGGGGAGAACTGTTTTTT. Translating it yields CAWNHYRGELFF.

The CDR3 here is CASSLSRNTEAFF. The CDR3 bases are TGCGCCAGCAGCTTAAGTAGGAACACTGAAGCTTTCTTT. The J gene is TRBJ1-1, the V gene TRBV5-1, with D unresolved. This CDR3 contains 13 residues. V lost 2 bases, J lost 1 base, and 6 bases lay in between. The germline V gene encodes CDR1 SGHRS and CDR2 YFSETQ.

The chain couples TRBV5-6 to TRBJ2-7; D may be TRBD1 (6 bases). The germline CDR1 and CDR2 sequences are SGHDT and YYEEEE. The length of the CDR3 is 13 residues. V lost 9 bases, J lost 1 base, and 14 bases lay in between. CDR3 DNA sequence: TGTGCCACCAAATCGACAGGTTCCTACGAGCAGTACTTC. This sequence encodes CATKSTGSYEQYF.

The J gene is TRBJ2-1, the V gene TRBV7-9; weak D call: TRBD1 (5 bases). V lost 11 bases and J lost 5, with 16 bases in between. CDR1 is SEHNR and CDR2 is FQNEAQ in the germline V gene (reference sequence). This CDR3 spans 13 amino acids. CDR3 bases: TGTGCCTTCCCCTTAACAGGTCACAATGAGCAGTTCTTC. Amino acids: CAFPLTGHNEQFF.

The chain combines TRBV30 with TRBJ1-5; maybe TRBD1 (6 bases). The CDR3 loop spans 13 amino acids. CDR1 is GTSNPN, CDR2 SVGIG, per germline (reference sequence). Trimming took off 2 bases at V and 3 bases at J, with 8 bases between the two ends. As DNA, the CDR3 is TGTGCCTGGAGTCAGGGGTCCAATCAGCCCCAGCATTTT. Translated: CAWSQGSNQPQHF.

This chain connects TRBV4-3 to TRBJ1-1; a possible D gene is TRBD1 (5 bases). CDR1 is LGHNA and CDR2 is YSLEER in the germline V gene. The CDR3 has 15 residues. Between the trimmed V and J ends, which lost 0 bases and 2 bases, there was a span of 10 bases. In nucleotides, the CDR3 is TGCGCCAGCAGCCAAGATACAGGAAGTAACACTGAAGCTTTCTTT. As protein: CASSQDTGSNTEAFF.

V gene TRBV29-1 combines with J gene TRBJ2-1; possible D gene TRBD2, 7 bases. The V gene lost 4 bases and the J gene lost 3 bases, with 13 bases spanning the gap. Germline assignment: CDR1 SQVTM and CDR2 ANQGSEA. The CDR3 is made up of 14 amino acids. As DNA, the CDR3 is TGCAGCGTTGGTGGGGGGGGCGGCTACAATGAGCAGTTCTTC. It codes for CSVGGGGGYNEQFF.

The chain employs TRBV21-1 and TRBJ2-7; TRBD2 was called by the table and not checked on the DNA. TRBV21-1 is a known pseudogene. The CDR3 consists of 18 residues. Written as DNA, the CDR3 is TGTGCCAGCAGCCCCAAACGGGTAGCGAGAAGCCTCTCCTACGAGCAGTACTTC. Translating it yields CASSPKRVARSLSYEQYF.

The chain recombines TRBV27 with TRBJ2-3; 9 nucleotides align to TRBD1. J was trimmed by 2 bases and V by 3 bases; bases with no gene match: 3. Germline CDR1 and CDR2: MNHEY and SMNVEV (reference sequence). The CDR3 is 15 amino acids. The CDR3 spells CASSFTGGPTDTQYF. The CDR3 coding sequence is TGTGCCAGCAGTTTCACAGGGGGCCCCACAGATACGCAGTATTTT.

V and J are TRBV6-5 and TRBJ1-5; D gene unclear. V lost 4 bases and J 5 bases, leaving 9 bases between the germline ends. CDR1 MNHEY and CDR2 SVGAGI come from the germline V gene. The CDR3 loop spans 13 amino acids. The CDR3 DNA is TGTGCCAGCAGTTTGTGGGGAGATCAGCCCCAGCATTTT. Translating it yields CASSLWGDQPQHF.

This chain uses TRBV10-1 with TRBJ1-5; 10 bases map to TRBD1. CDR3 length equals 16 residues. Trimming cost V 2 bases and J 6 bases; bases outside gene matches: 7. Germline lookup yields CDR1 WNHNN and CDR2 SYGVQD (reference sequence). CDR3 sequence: CASSEGDRGPRQPQHF. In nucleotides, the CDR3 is TGCGCCAGCAGTGAGGGGGACAGGGGTCCTCGTCAGCCCCAGCATTTT.

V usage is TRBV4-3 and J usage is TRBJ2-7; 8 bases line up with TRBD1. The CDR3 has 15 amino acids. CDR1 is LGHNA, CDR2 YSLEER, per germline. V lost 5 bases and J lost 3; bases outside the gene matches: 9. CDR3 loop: CASSDRRDRFYEQYF. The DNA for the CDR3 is TGCGCCAGCAGCGATCGGCGGGACAGGTTCTACGAGCAGTACTTC.

CDR3: CAISESRGGYEQYF. The CDR3 DNA follows: TGTGCCATCAGTGAGTCAAGAGGGGGTTACGAGCAGTACTTC. The chain joins TRBV10-3 to TRBJ2-7; perhaps TRBD1 as D (6 bases). The V and J ends lost 0 bases and 4 bases respectively, with 10 bases between them. The CDR3 extends over 14 amino acids. Germline CDR1 reads ENHRY; CDR2 reads SYGVKD.

The CDR3 here is CSVAGQGSATNEKLFF. CDR3 DNA: TGCAGCGTTGCGGGACAGGGATCCGCAACTAATGAAAAACTGTTTTTT. The genes are TRBV29-1 and TRBJ1-4, with 9 nucleotides matching TRBD1. The CDR3 consists of 16 residues. From germline, CDR1 is SQVTM and CDR2 ANQGSEA. Trimming cost V 4 bases and J 0 bases; bases outside gene matches: 6.

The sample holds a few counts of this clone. The CDR3 here is CASSEVAGYNEQFF. In DNA form, the CDR3 reads TGTGCCAGCAGTGAAGTTGCGGGCTACAATGAGCAGTTCTTC. V is TRBV6-1 and J is TRBJ2-1; D possibly corresponds to TRBD2 (5 bases). Germline CDR1 MNHNS, CDR2 SASEGT. Trimming removed 1 base at V and 3 bases at J, with 7 bases between. The CDR3 spans 14 residues.

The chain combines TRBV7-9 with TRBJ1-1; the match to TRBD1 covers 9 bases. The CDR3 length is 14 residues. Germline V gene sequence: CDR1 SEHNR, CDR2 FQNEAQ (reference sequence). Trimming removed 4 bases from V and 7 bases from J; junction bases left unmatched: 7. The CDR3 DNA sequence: TGTGCCAGCAGCTGGGGACAGGGAGTCGATGAAGCTTTCTTT. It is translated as CASSWGQGVDEAFF.

The CDR3 nucleotides read TGCAGCGTTGATACAGTCAGGGGCACCTACAATGAGCAGTTCTTC. Protein product: CSVDTVRGTYNEQFF. The rearrangement joins TRBV29-1 to TRBJ2-1; D is perhaps TRBD1 (6 bases). Trimming took off 3 bases at V and 2 bases at J, with 14 bases between the two ends. The CDR3 has 15 amino acids. Germline V gene lookup returns CDR1 SQVTM and CDR2 ANQGSEA.

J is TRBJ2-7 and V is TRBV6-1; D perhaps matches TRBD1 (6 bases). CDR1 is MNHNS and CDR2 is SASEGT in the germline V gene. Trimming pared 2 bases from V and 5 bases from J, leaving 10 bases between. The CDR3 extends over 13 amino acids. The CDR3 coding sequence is TGTGCCAGCAGTGAAACCAGGGGCCACGAGCAGTACTTC. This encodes CASSETRGHEQYF.

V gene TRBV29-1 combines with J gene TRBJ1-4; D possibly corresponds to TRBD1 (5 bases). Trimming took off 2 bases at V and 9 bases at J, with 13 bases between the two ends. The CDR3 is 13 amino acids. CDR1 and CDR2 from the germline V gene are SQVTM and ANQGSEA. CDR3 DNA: TGCAGCGTTGAATTTTGGGGGACTAAAAAACTGTTTTTT. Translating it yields CSVEFWGTKKLFF.